Detailed here is one T cell receptor (beta chain). Generated by immunoSEQ multiplex PCR, the TCRdb table keeps only in-frame clones and is missing some. The sample records more than 60,000 clones, less than 90% being singletons. The sample is drawn from a study of cytotoxic CD8 clonotypes in ibrutinib-treated CLL. The V gene end was trimmed by 7 bases and the J gene end by 1 base; junction bases not matched to a gene: 9. The CDR3 has 16 residues. CDR1 and CDR2 (germline): SQVTM, ANQGSEA. Sequenced material: PBMCs, taken after 24 months of ibrutinib treatment. The receptor's source is a human donor with chronic lymphocytic leukemia. V usage is TRBV29-1 and J usage is TRBJ2-1, with 11 positions matching TRBD2. This CDR3 is CSAAGTSGGSYNEQFF. The CDR3 DNA reads TGCAGCGCCGCCGGAACTAGCGGGGGTTCCTACAATGAGCAGTTCTTC.